This TCR beta chain was recovered during a study of blood T cell repertoires in COVID-19. Across the study: Acute and convalescent COVID-19 samples came from the United States, Italy and Spain. Sample material is recorded as cDNA or gDNA derived from T cells, B-cell-depleted T cells, or PBMCs.

Per the authors' pipeline: Amplifying reference gene primers gave estimates of nucleated cell counts. Generated by immunoSEQ multiplex PCR, the TCRdb table keeps only in-frame clones and is missing some. The DNA gave D and trimming, while V, J and clone size come from that table. The repertoire consists of some 50,000 clones, with approximately 90% occurring once and the leading ten covering under 4.5%. CDR1 is SGHNT and CDR2 is YENEEA in the germline V gene. The J segment lost 2 bases and the V segment lost 1 base, leaving 9 bases of the junction unmatched. The length of the CDR3 is 19 residues. The source material was peripheral blood. The V gene is TRBV11-3, the J gene TRBJ2-1, with TRBD2 matching 12 bases. This clonotype was obtained from a middle-aged man with acute or convalescent COVID-19. The CDR3 protein is CASSLVVTSGRSAYNEQFF. CDR3 coding DNA: TGTGCCAGCAGCTTAGTTGTAACTAGCGGGAGGAGCGCCTACAATGAGCAGTTCTTC.